The 17 T cell receptor beta chains listed next were all sequenced from one sample in a study of T cell repertoires in cytomegalovirus infection. MiXCR, applied by TCRdb to the reads, yields one record per CDR3 protein. The sample yields around 550,000 distinct CDR3 sequences, 26% seen once. The sequenced sample consisted of PBMCs. These TCRs come from a human donor in good health (CMV status not recorded). Some clones in this sample may be carry-over from other donors' samples.

The chain links TRBV6-2 or TRBV6-3 to TRBJ2-5; tentatively, D is TRBD1 or TRBD2 (5 bases each). The CDR3 extends over 15 amino acids. V was trimmed by 5 bases and J by 5 bases, leaving 18 bases between them. The germline gives CDR1 MNHEY, CDR2 SVGEGT. CDR3: CASSRRDGVLETQYF. In nucleotides, the CDR3 is TGTGCCAGCAGTCGCCGGGACGGCGTTCTCGAGACCCAGTACTTC.

This sequence joins TRBV20-1 and TRBJ1-6, with D possibly TRBD1 on 5 matching bases. The CDR3 loop spans 13 amino acids. Trimming shortened V by 5 bases and J by 3 bases, and 8 bases separated the two germline ends. Germline CDR1 is DFQATT and CDR2 is SNEGSKA (reference sequence). CDR3 bases: TGCAGTGCTCCCGACAGCTATAATTCACCCCTCCACTTT. This translates into CSAPDSYNSPLHF.

This clonotype was seen only a few times. The chain recombines TRBV6-1 with TRBJ1-1; D ambiguous. The V gene's germline CDR1 is MNHNS and CDR2 SASEGT. The CDR3 totals 14 residues. V was cut by 5 bases and J by 7 bases, with 17 bases left in between. The CDR3 coding sequence is TGTGCCAGCAGTTACAGCGTGGACTACAATGAAGCTTTCTTT. Translation: CASSYSVDYNEAFF.

The V and J genes are TRBV7-2 and TRBJ2-1; TRBD2 is a possible D gene (5 bases). Germline assignment: CDR1 SGHTA and CDR2 FQGNSA. Trimming shortened V by 8 bases and J by 5 bases, and 13 bases separated the two germline ends. The CDR3 is 13 residues long. CDR3 sequence: CASASFHDNEQFF. CDR3 nucleotides: TGTGCCAGCGCTAGCTTTCACGACAATGAGCAGTTCTTC.

The J gene is TRBJ2-1, the V gene TRBV20-1; D may be TRBD1 or TRBD2 (5 bases each). CDR3 length: 15 amino acids. CDR1 and CDR2 (germline): DFQATT, SNEGSKA (reference sequence). V gave up 4 bases and J gave up 8 bases, with 21 bases separating them. The CDR3 region is CSATPPGRQQYEQFF. CDR3 nucleotide sequence: TGCAGTGCTACACCACCGGGACGACAACAATATGAGCAGTTCTTC.

The sample holds a few counts of this clonotype. The V gene is TRBV7-2, the J gene TRBJ2-5; the D gene could be TRBD1 or TRBD2 (6 bases each). The CDR3 loop spans 14 amino acids. Germline values: CDR1 SGHTA, CDR2 FQGNSA. The V gene lost 7 bases and the J gene lost 5 bases, with 17 bases spanning the gap. CDR3 coding DNA: TGTGCCAGCATCCTAAGGGTGGGGGGCGAGACCCAGTACTTC. Its translation is CASILRVGGETQYF.

The chain has TRBV19 and TRBJ2-1; the match to TRBD1 covers 9 bases. V shed 5 bases and J 8 bases; nucleotides not matched to a gene: 4. Germline V gene lookup returns CDR1 LNHDA and CDR2 SQIVND (reference sequence). The CDR3 extends over 13 amino acids. CDR3: CASSPGTGYEQFF. The CDR3 DNA reads as TGTGCCAGTAGTCCAGGGACAGGGTATGAGCAGTTCTTC.

The rearrangement joins TRBV20-1 to TRBJ1-2, with a weak D call TRBD1 (6 bases). V lost 2 bases and J lost 2, with 9 bases in between. Germline-derived CDR1 and CDR2 are DFQATT and SNEGSKA (reference sequence). The CDR3 spans 13 residues. The DNA of the CDR3 is TGCAGTGCTAGAACCCAGGGGAACTATGGCTACACCTTC. Translation gives CSARTQGNYGYTF.

This chain joins TRBV7-8 and TRBJ2-3; perhaps TRBD2 as D (6 bases). V was pared by 6 bases and J by 2 bases, with 21 bases between. This CDR3 contains 17 residues. CDR1 and CDR2 from the germline V gene are SGHVS and FQNEAQ. CDR3 coding DNA: TGTGCCAGCAGTATAGGACGCGGGATATCTTCCACAGATACGCAGTATTTT. Translation: CASSIGRGISSTDTQYF.

Of note for this clonotype: A much more abundant neighbour one base away suggests this may be a read error. The CDR3 DNA follows: TGTGCCAGCAGCTTAGAGAGGGGGACCCAGTACTTC. Translation: CASSLERGTQYF. This rearrangement joins TRBV7-8 to TRBJ2-5; D tentatively reads TRBD1 or TRBD2 (5 bases each). Germline loops: CDR1 SGHVS, CDR2 FQNEAQ. V was pared by 1 base and J by 7 bases, with 7 bases between. The CDR3 consists of 12 residues. The whole variable domain, remainder taken from reference TRBV7-8 and TRBJ2-5, is GAGVSQSPRYKVAKRGQDVALRCDPISGHVSLFWYQQALGQGPEFLTYFQNEAQLDKSGLPSDRFFAERPEGSVSTLKIQRTQQEDSAVYLCASSLERGTQYFGPGTRLLVL.

The CDR3 loop reads CASSLALAGAGSYNEQFF. CDR3 DNA sequence: TGTGCCAGCAGCTTGGCACTAGCGGGAGCAGGTTCCTACAATGAGCAGTTCTTC. The V gene is TRBV5-4, the J gene TRBJ2-1; 11 bases map to TRBD2. Trimming at V came to 0 bases and at J to 1 base, leaving 6 bases not matched to a gene. The CDR3 runs to 18 residues. The V gene's germline CDR1 is SGHNT and CDR2 YYREEE (reference sequence).

V and J are TRBV7-9 and TRBJ1-3; TRBD1 is a possible D gene (6 bases). V lost 1 base to trimming and J lost 5 bases, with 12 bases between them. Germline V gene lookup returns CDR1 SEHNR and CDR2 FQNEAQ (reference sequence). The CDR3 is 15 amino acids. CDR3 region: CASSLVRTDRNTIYF. The CDR3 nucleotides read TGTGCCAGCAGCTTAGTGAGGACAGACCGAAACACCATATATTTT. Using reference TRBV7-9 and TRBJ1-3 for the parts outside the CDR3, the full variable domain is DTGVSQNPRHKITKRGQNVTFRCDPISEHNRLYWYRQTLGQGPEFLTYFQNEAQLEKSRLLSDRFSAERPKGSFSTLEIQRTEQGDSAMYLCASSLVRTDRNTIYFGEGSWLTVV.

The chain is built from TRBV6-2 or TRBV6-3 and TRBJ1-1, with TRBD1 as a possible D gene (6 bases). The CDR3 is 15 amino acids. Trimming cost V 5 bases and J 2 bases, with 15 bases left between them. Germline-derived CDR1 and CDR2 are MNHEY and SVGEGT. The CDR3: CASSGTDRYNTEAFF. DNA of the CDR3: TGTGCCAGCAGTGGTACTGACAGGTATAACACTGAAGCTTTCTTT.

This clonotype appeared a few times. CDR3 sequence reads: CASTWGRNSPLHF. For the CDR3, the DNA is TGTGCCAGCACATGGGGACGTAATTCACCCCTCCACTTT. The chain recombines TRBV28 with TRBJ1-6; D perhaps matches TRBD1 (5 bases). The V gene's germline CDR1 is MDHEN and CDR2 SYDVKM. V was pared by 7 bases and J by 6 bases, with 10 bases between. The CDR3 runs 13 residues.

This clonotype has ten or more counts. The chain couples TRBV7-2 to TRBJ2-5; D is ambiguous. V dropped 1 base and J dropped 5 bases, with 14 bases sitting between them. The CDR3 totals 15 residues. The germline V gene has CDR1 SGHTA and CDR2 FQGNSA. This chain's CDR3 is CASSLVRHLGETQYF. In DNA form, the CDR3 reads TGTGCCAGCAGCTTAGTACGGCACCTAGGGGAGACCCAGTACTTC.

The rearrangement links TRBV7-2 to TRBJ1-4, with D unclear. CDR1 and CDR2 from the germline V gene are SGHTA and FQGNSA. V lost 1 base, J lost 8 bases, and 20 bases lay in between. This CDR3 has 17 amino acids. The CDR3 DNA reads as TGTGCCAGCAGCTTAGTTGTCAGGCCGGATTCTGGAGAAAAACTGTTTTTT. It yields the protein CASSLVVRPDSGEKLFF.

This clonotype has only a few counts. This chain links TRBV12-5 with TRBJ1-2; D not certain. CDR3 length: 15 residues. V lost 6 bases, J lost 4 bases, and 18 bases lay in between. Germline V gene lookup returns CDR1 LGHNT and CDR2 FRNRAP. The CDR3 spells CASGRSTDSPYGYTF. In DNA, the CDR3 is TGTGCTAGTGGCAGATCGACGGACTCCCCCTATGGCTACACCTTC.